This T cell receptor beta chain appears in the sequencing data of a study of blood T cell repertoires in COVID-19. About the research overall: Specimens from acute and convalescent COVID-19 originated in the United States, Italy and Spain. In each case, the material was cDNA or gDNA derived from T cells, B-cell-depleted T cells, or PBMCs.

Adults between about 18 and 95 years of age took part from more than 20 US areas. Participants were placed into cohorts based on the clinical history they reported. This CDR3 is 15 amino acids long. The germline V gene has CDR1 ENHRY and CDR2 SYGVKD. The V gene end was trimmed by 4 bases and the J gene end by 3 bases; junction bases not matched to a gene: 5. The repertoire was sequenced with immunoSEQ multiplex PCR; TCRdb's copy has only in-frame clones and lacks some. Found here are about 260,000 clones, around 89% of them singletons; the top ten hold just over 0.85%. This clone was seen just once. This clonotype originated in a man aged 45-65 years who had been exposed to COVID-19. J is TRBJ1-1 and V is TRBV10-3; 10 nucleotides agree with TRBD1. Sequencing was done on a sample of PBMCs or T cells enriched from blood (not recorded which). The CDR3, as DNA: TGTGCCATCAGTGGGAGGACAGGGGGGGACACTGAAGCTTTCTTT. This translates into CAISGRTGGDTEAFF.